A selection of T cell receptor beta chains follows, all from one sample in a study of control samples from healthy donors and cancer patients. Here immunoSEQ multiplex PCR was the method, and the copy in TCRdb shows in-frame clones only, minus some. The sample records fewer than 90,000 clones, approximately 90% being singletons. The sequencing sample was made of blood. The receptors originated from a woman aged 45-65 years in good health. Each CDR3 is given with its conserved first and last residue. The D gene is left open where the match is weak. The size field is filled for only some rows; it gives once, few, many or a size class.

D	V	J	size	DNA	CDR3
NA	TRBV4-1	TRBJ2-3	once	TGCGCCAGCAGCCAATTCTCTTGGGTGACAGATACGCAGTATTTT	CASSQFSWVTDTQYF
NA	TRBV29-1	TRBJ2-7	NA	TGCAGCGTTGAAGAAGAAGACGGCGGCTACGAGCAGTACTTC	CSVEEEDGGYEQYF
NA	TRBV9	TRBJ1-3	NA	TGTGCCAGCAGCGTAGAACAACACTCTGGAAACACCATATATTTT	CASSVEQHSGNTIYF
TRBD1	TRBV6-4	TRBJ2-3	NA	TGTGCCAGCAGTGAGACAGGGACAACAGATACGCAGTATTTT	CASSETGTTDTQYF
NA	TRBV5-8	TRBJ2-3	NA	TGTGCCACCCTCCTTCTAGGCACAGATACGCAGTATTTT	CATLLLGTDTQYF
NA	TRBV7-7	TRBJ1-4	NA	TGTGCCAGCAGCCGGGGGGCCACAGGGGAAAAACTGTTTTTT	CASSRGATGEKLFF
NA	TRBV9	TRBJ1-1	NA	TGTGCCAGCAATTCGGGGGGCTTGGGTGAAGCTTTCTTT	CASNSGGLGEAFF
NA	TRBV3-1/TRBV3-2	TRBJ1-2	few	TGTGCCAGCACCCTGACGGGCAGTTTGGATGGCTACACCTTC	CASTLTGSLDGYTF
NA	TRBV5-1	TRBJ2-1	NA	TGCGCCAGCAGCTTGGACAGGGGGGGGTACAATGAGCAGTTCTTC	CASSLDRGGYNEQFF
NA	TRBV10-3	TRBJ1-1	NA	TGTGCCATCAGTGTTTTGGACAATAGGAACACTGAAGCTTTCTTT	CAISVLDNRNTEAFF
TRBD1	TRBV4-1	TRBJ1-2	NA	TGCGCCAGCAGCCAAGATTGGGACAGGAACTATGGCTACACCTTC	CASSQDWDRNYGYTF
TRBD1	TRBV6-5	TRBJ1-2	NA	TGTGCCAGCAGCTTCGGACAGGGGATGCTCTATGGCTACACCTTC	CASSFGQGMLYGYTF
NA	TRBV18	TRBJ2-7	NA	TGTGCCAGCTCAACCCGGGGCACAACCTACGAGCAGTACTTC	CASSTRGTTYEQYF
NA	TRBV12-3/TRBV12-4	TRBJ1-1	few	TGTGCCAGCAGCCGAACTGAAGCTTTCTTT	CASSRTEAFF
TRBD1	TRBV3-1/TRBV3-2	TRBJ1-4	NA	TGTGCCAGCAGCCAGAAAACAGGGGGAGTTGAAAAACTGTTTTTT	CASSQKTGGVEKLFF
NA	TRBV3-1/TRBV3-2	TRBJ2-1	few	TGTGCCAGCAGCCAAGCCATACAGCCCTACAATGAGCAGTTCTTC	CASSQAIQPYNEQFF
TRBD1	TRBV6-5	TRBJ1-1	NA	TGTGCCAGCAGGGGTAGGGGGCACACTGAAGCTTTCTTT	CASRGRGHTEAFF
NA	TRBV30	TRBJ2-3	NA	TGTGCCTGGACACGGGGAACTAGCACAGATACGCAGTATTTT	CAWTRGTSTDTQYF
NA	TRBV6-5	TRBJ1-4	NA	TGTGCCAGCAGCCGACAAGGGAGTGAAAAACTGTTTTTT	CASSRQGSEKLFF
NA	TRBV30	TRBJ1-1	once	TGTGCCTGGAAACAGGGAATGAACACTGAAGCTTTCTTT	CAWKQGMNTEAFF
NA	TRBV5-8	TRBJ1-6	NA	TGTGCCAGCAGCATAGGGACTAATTCACCCCTCCACTTT	CASSIGTNSPLHF
NA	TRBV12-3/TRBV12-4	TRBJ2-7	NA	TGTGCCAGCAGTAGGGGTGCGGGTGCCGAGCAGTACTTC	CASSRGAGAEQYF
TRBD1	TRBV6-1	TRBJ1-4	NA	TGTGCCAGCAGTGAAGCCTGGACAGGGATCAGAAAACTGTTTTTT	CASSEAWTGIRKLFF
NA	TRBV5-6	TRBJ2-7	NA	TGTGCCAGCAGCTTTATCCAGACAACATACGAGCAGTACTTC	CASSFIQTTYEQYF
NA	TRBV11-2	TRBJ1-1	NA	TGTGCCAGCAGCTTAGGTCAGTTGGGAACTTTCTTT	CASSLGQLGTFF
TRBD1	TRBV7-9	TRBJ2-7	few	TGTGCCAGCAGCTTTACAGGGGAAAAACCCTACTTC	CASSFTGEKPYF
NA	TRBV9	TRBJ1-6	NA	TGTGCCAGCAGCCCCAGTTATGGTCCTACGGCACCCCTCCACTTT	CASSPSYGPTAPLHF
TRBD1	TRBV30	TRBJ2-3	NA	TGTGCCTGGAGTATTTGGGGACAGGGGTCAGATACGCAGTATTTT	CAWSIWGQGSDTQYF
NA	TRBV9	TRBJ1-1	NA	TGTGCCAGCAGCCCGCAGCCTGTGAACACTGAAGCTTTCTTT	CASSPQPVNTEAFF
NA	TRBV19	TRBJ1-2	NA	TGTGTCCGTTATGGCTACACCTTC	CVRYGYTF
TRBD2	TRBV6-5	TRBJ2-5	NA	TGTGCCAGCAGTTATAGCGGGGGTAGCCAAGAGACCCAGTACTTC	CASSYSGGSQETQYF
TRBD2	TRBV4-1	TRBJ2-3	NA	TGCGCCAGCAGCCAAGAGTGGGGACTATACACAGATACGCAGTATTTT	CASSQEWGLYTDTQYF
NA	TRBV18	TRBJ1-2	NA	TGTGCCAGCTCACAAGGTGTAGGAGCTAACTATGGCTACACCTTC	CASSQGVGANYGYTF
NA	TRBV4-2	TRBJ1-4	once	TGTGCCAGCAGCATAAGGGGGGGTTACAGAGCAACTAATGAAAAACTGTTTTTT	CASSIRGGYRATNEKLFF
NA	TRBV2	TRBJ1-6	NA	TGTGCCAGCAGTGGTCTCCAGACTAATAATTCACCCCTCCACTTT	CASSGLQTNNSPLHF
NA	TRBV15	TRBJ1-6	NA	TGTGCCACCAGCAGAGATCTGGAACCTGGGGTGGGACGGGGATATTCACCCCTCCACTTT	CATSRDLEPGVGRGYSPLHF
NA	TRBV6-6	TRBJ1-6	NA	TGTGCCAGCAGTAAGGGGCTGAGCTCCTATAATTCACCCCTCCACTTT	CASSKGLSSYNSPLHF
TRBD1	TRBV29-1	TRBJ1-4	once	TGCAGCGTTAGTAAAGGGACAGGGGCTAATGAAAAACTGTTTTTT	CSVSKGTGANEKLFF
NA	TRBV6-1	TRBJ2-3	NA	TGTGCCAGCAGTGATCAAGAGGGGGGGACCACAGATACGCAGTATTTT	CASSDQEGGTTDTQYF
NA	TRBV7-9	TRBJ1-4	NA	TGTGCCAGCAGCCGGACAGTGGGAAACAAAGCAACTAATGAAAAACTGTTTTTT	CASSRTVGNKATNEKLFF
NA	TRBV6-1	TRBJ1-2	few	TGTGCCAGCAGTGATTCCCCCGACGGGATATTAGGCTACACCTTC	CASSDSPDGILGYTF
TRBD1	TRBV3-1/TRBV3-2	TRBJ1-1	NA	TGTGCCAGCAGCTCAGGACCTAGTTGGACAGGGGCTTTCTTT	CASSSGPSWTGAFF
NA	TRBV30	TRBJ1-1	NA	TGTGCCTGGAGTTGGGGGGTAATTAATAGGAACACTGAAGCTTTCTTT	CAWSWGVINRNTEAFF
NA	TRBV24-1	TRBJ1-2	NA	TGTGCCACCAGTGAAGGGGCCTCTTCACTCTATGGCTACACCTTC	CATSEGASSLYGYTF
TRBD2	TRBV5-4	TRBJ2-1	NA	TGTGCCAGCATGGGGGGGTATAATGAGCAGTTCTTC	CASMGGYNEQFF
TRBD2	TRBV7-6	TRBJ2-1	NA	TGTGCCAGCAGCAGATACCAGACTAGCGGTACATACAATGAGCAGTTCTTC	CASSRYQTSGTYNEQFF
NA	TRBV4-1	TRBJ1-6	NA	TGCGCCAGCAGCCCCTCGGGGAATTCACCCCTCCACTTT	CASSPSGNSPLHF
NA	TRBV7-9	TRBJ2-3	NA	TGTGCCAGCAGCTTAGCTCGGGGCCTAGATACGCAGTATTTT	CASSLARGLDTQYF
NA	TRBV18	TRBJ2-3	NA	TGTGCCAGCTCACCCGACGTAACAGATACGCAGTATTTT	CASSPDVTDTQYF
TRBD2	TRBV6-1	TRBJ2-3	few	TGTGCCAGCAGTCAAGCGGGGGGGCTTACAGATACGCAGTATTTT	CASSQAGGLTDTQYF